Below are 27 T cell receptor beta chains sequenced from a single sample in a study of Ad26.COV2.S vaccination and SARS-CoV-2 variants. Data came from immunoSEQ multiplex PCR; TCRdb stores just in-frame clones and leaves some out. Of roughly 300,000 clones listed, approximately 90% are singletons. Treatment meaning: some 20 received Ad26.COV2.S at low or high dose, single or two shots; about five received placebo; per-sample allocation not given. Vaccine and placebo recipients were sampled on day 63 after the first injection. This material consisted of peripheral blood, taken in a trial of Ad26.COV2.S vaccine versus placebo. These receptors all come from a person aged 18-60 years who received the Ad26.COV2.S COVID-19 vaccine or a placebo.

The chain links TRBV27 to TRBJ1-5; D not certain. Germline V gives CDR1 MNHEY, CDR2 SMNVEV (reference sequence). The CDR3 has 16 residues. With 5 bases removed from V and 0 bases from J, the gap between germline ends came to 14 bases. CDR3 sequence: CASSPWAPDSNQPQHF. DNA of the CDR3: TGTGCCAGCAGTCCCTGGGCTCCTGATAGCAATCAGCCCCAGCATTTT.

This clone was seen once. The chain carries TRBV5-5 and TRBJ2-7; 12 bases line up with TRBD2. The CDR3 extends over 20 amino acids. Germline CDR1 and CDR2: SGHKS and YYEKEE (reference sequence). V gave up 0 bases and J gave up 2 bases; unmatched junction bases: 15. The CDR3 DNA sequence: TGTGCCAGCAGCTTGGCGGTAGGGACTAGCGGGCTAACGGGGACCTACGAGCAGTACTTC. Its translation: CASSLAVGTSGLTGTYEQYF.

This clone was seen only once. The gene calls are TRBV14 and TRBJ1-1; 9 bases align to TRBD1. CDR1 SGHDN and CDR2 FVKESK come from the germline V gene. The junction had 4 bases not matched to a gene; V was cut back by 3 bases and J by 2 bases. The CDR3 is 15 amino acids. CDR3 in amino acids: CASSQQGQGNTEAFF. CDR3 nucleotides: TGTGCCAGCAGCCAGCAGGGACAGGGAAACACTGAAGCTTTCTTT.

V usage is TRBV25-1 and J usage is TRBJ2-7, with D possibly TRBD2 on 6 matching bases. This CDR3 is built from 12 residues. V dropped 8 bases and J dropped 6 bases, with 14 bases sitting between them. Germline V gives CDR1 MGHDK, CDR2 SYGVNS. CDR3 DNA: TGTGCCAGCTCGATAATCGGGAGCGAGCAGTACTTC. Amino acids: CASSIIGSEQYF.

This clone was seen ten or more times. The same CDR3 also results from other DNA sequences found in this sample. This sequence joins TRBV7-3 and TRBJ2-7; 11 bases fit TRBD1. With V trimmed by 3 bases and J by 0 bases, 7 bases remained unmatched. Germline V gives CDR1 SGHTA, CDR2 FQGTGA. The CDR3 extends over 17 amino acids. The CDR3 DNA reads as TGTGCCAGCAGCTTGGGGACAGGGGGTTTTAGCTCCTACGAGCAGTACTTC. It codes for CASSLGTGGFSSYEQYF.

J is TRBJ2-2 and V is TRBV5-1; 7 bases align to TRBD1. After removal of 4 bases from V and 0 bases from J, the junction contained 9 bases not matched to a gene. The CDR3 covers 17 residues. CDR1 and CDR2 from the germline V gene are SGHRS and YFSETQ. The CDR3 here is CASSVPSGTANTGELFF. Written as DNA, the CDR3 is TGCGCCAGCAGCGTACCTTCCGGGACAGCGAACACCGGGGAGCTGTTTTTT.

This chain joins TRBV4-1 and TRBJ1-3; no reliable D call. Germline CDR1 is MGHRA and CDR2 is YSYEKL. The V end was cut by 0 bases, the J end by 0 bases, with 9 bases between. This CDR3 spans 16 amino acids. The CDR3 reads CASSQDESDSGNTIYF. Written as DNA, the CDR3 is TGCGCCAGCAGCCAAGACGAGAGTGACTCTGGAAACACCATATATTTT.

V usage is TRBV19 and J usage is TRBJ1-1; D call uncertain. Per germline, CDR1 LNHDA and CDR2 SQIVND (reference sequence). This CDR3 is 13 amino acids long. V lost 4 bases and J 3 bases, leaving 9 bases between the germline ends. The CDR3 DNA is TGTGCCAGTAGTAACATTAGGGACACTGAAGCTTTCTTT. This encodes CASSNIRDTEAFF.

The genes are TRBV30 and TRBJ1-2; the D gene is possibly TRBD1 (6 bases). Trimming removed 2 bases from V and 8 bases from J, with 12 bases in between. Germline CDR1 and CDR2: GTSNPN and SVGIG (reference sequence). The CDR3 consists of 12 residues. This chain's CDR3 is CAWSNRAGGYTF. The CDR3 coding sequence is TGTGCCTGGAGTAACAGGGCAGGCGGCTACACCTTC.

This clone was seen once. The chain carries TRBV5-4 and TRBJ2-3, with 8 bases aligning to TRBD2. The CDR3 contains 15 residues. Trimming at V came to 2 bases and at J to 5 bases, leaving 7 bases not matched to a gene. Germline-derived CDR1 and CDR2 are SGHNT and YYREEE (reference sequence). This chain's CDR3 is CASSFPGGQGDTQYF. The CDR3 region has the DNA TGTGCCAGCAGCTTCCCGGGGGGGCAGGGAGATACGCAGTATTTT.

The V gene is TRBV7-8, the J gene TRBJ2-7, with D tentatively TRBD2 (5 bases). CDR3 length: 15 amino acids. V was cut by 1 base and J by 4 bases, with 14 bases left in between. CDR1 and CDR2 (germline): SGHVS, FQNEAQ. This chain's CDR3 is CASSLVADWTYEQYF. The CDR3 nucleotides read TGTGCCAGCAGCTTAGTGGCGGATTGGACTTACGAGCAGTACTTC.

This clone came up once. This sample includes further DNA sequences coding for the same CDR3. The rearrangement links TRBV5-4 to TRBJ1-1; no clear D. The CDR3 runs to 12 residues. V shed 1 base and J shed 1 base, with 2 bases lying between them. The germline V gene encodes CDR1 SGHNT and CDR2 YYREEE (reference sequence). The CDR3 is CASSLRNTEAFF. The CDR3 region has the DNA TGTGCCAGCAGCTTGCGGAACACTGAAGCTTTCTTT. Using reference TRBV5-4 and TRBJ1-1 for the parts outside the CDR3, the full variable domain is ETGVTQSPTHLIKTRGQQVTLRCSSQSGHNTVSWYQQALGQGPQFIFQYYREEENGRGNFPPRFSGLQFPNYSSELNVNALELDDSALYLCASSLRNTEAFFGQGTRLTVV.

V gene TRBV7-8 combines with J gene TRBJ1-2; D perhaps matches TRBD1 (6 bases). With 3 bases removed from V and 7 bases from J, the gap between germline ends came to 12 bases. Looked up from germline, CDR1 is SGHVS and CDR2 is FQNEAQ. The CDR3 consists of 13 residues. The CDR3 bases are TGTGCCAGCAGCTTTCAGGGGAGGAGTGGCTACACCTTC. Protein: CASSFQGRSGYTF.

The rearrangement joins TRBV4-1 to TRBJ2-1; 13 positions match TRBD2. V lost 4 bases to trimming and J lost 3 bases; unmatched junction nucleotides: 12. Germline V lookup: CDR1 MGHRA, CDR2 YSYEKL. There are 19 residues in the CDR3. For the CDR3, the DNA is TGCGCCAGCAGCCCCTTACTAGCGGGGGGGCTATTTAGCTACAATGAGCAGTTCTTC. Translating it yields CASSPLLAGGLFSYNEQFF.

The rearrangement uses TRBV30 and TRBJ2-7, with a weak D call TRBD2 (6 bases). The CDR3 is 14 amino acids. With 2 bases removed from V and 5 bases from J, the gap between germline ends came to 16 bases. CDR1 and CDR2 (germline): GTSNPN, SVGIG (reference sequence). The CDR3: CAWSTGVEGHEQYF. CDR3 nucleotides: TGTGCCTGGAGTACGGGAGTTGAGGGCCACGAGCAGTACTTC.

The CDR3 here is CASSFSSNTEAFF. The CDR3 DNA reads TGTGCCAGCAGTTTCAGCTCTAACACTGAAGCTTTCTTT. This sequence joins TRBV27 and TRBJ1-1; D uncertain. Germline assignment: CDR1 MNHEY and CDR2 SMNVEV (reference sequence). The CDR3 has 13 residues. With 3 bases removed from V and 2 bases from J, the gap between germline ends came to 7 bases.

V gene TRBV6-4 combines with J gene TRBJ2-1; D possibly matches TRBD1 or TRBD2 (5 bases each). This CDR3 is 15 amino acids long. Trimming took off 8 bases at V and 2 bases at J, with 16 bases between the two ends. Looked up from germline, CDR1 is MRHNA and CDR2 is SNTAGT. The CDR3 is CASVIRDHPYNEQFF. The CDR3, as DNA: TGTGCCAGCGTCATCAGGGACCACCCCTACAATGAGCAGTTCTTC.

The chain has TRBV2 and TRBJ2-7, with TRBD1 identical over 9 bases. This CDR3 region has 14 residues. CDR1 SNHLY and CDR2 FYNNEI come from the germline V gene. V gave up 3 bases and J gave up 7 bases; unmatched junction bases: 7. CDR3: CASSESGQGDEQYF. CDR3 coding DNA: TGTGCCAGCAGTGAGTCGGGACAGGGTGATGAGCAGTACTTC.

The rearrangement links TRBV28 to TRBJ1-5; unclear D gene. The CDR3 spans 12 residues. The germline gives CDR1 MDHEN, CDR2 SYDVKM. V dropped 8 bases and J dropped 7 bases, with 12 bases sitting between them. CDR3 region: CASGNRVQPQHF. CDR3 bases: TGTGCCAGCGGCAACAGAGTCCAGCCCCAGCATTTT.

This chain links TRBV4-3 with TRBJ2-3; 10 positions agree with TRBD2. CDR3 length: 14 amino acids. Germline trimming cut 4 bases from V and 6 bases from J; bases unmatched to any gene: 4. Germline V gives CDR1 LGHNA, CDR2 YSLEER. CDR3: CASSLFSGGDTQYF. CDR3 sequence (DNA): TGCGCCAGCAGCCTTTTTAGCGGGGGGGATACGCAGTATTTT.

This clone turned up a few times. The genes are TRBV5-4 and TRBJ1-4; D is unresolved. V was clipped by 1 base and J by 4 bases, with 26 bases between them. Germline V gene sequence: CDR1 SGHNT, CDR2 YYREEE (reference sequence). This CDR3 is 20 amino acids long. The CDR3 sequence: CASSLSCRPVGSGSNEKLFF. DNA for the CDR3: TGTGCCAGCAGCTTGTCTTGTCGGCCGGTTGGGTCAGGTAGTAATGAAAAACTGTTTTTT.

The chain links TRBV7-2 to TRBJ1-2; D not certain. Between the trimmed V and J ends, which lost 5 bases and 0 bases, there was a span of 7 bases. CDR1 is SGHTA, CDR2 FQGNSA, per germline. This CDR3 has 13 amino acids. CDR3 coding DNA: TGTGCCAGCAGCCCGGCGGCTAACTATGGCTACACCTTC. Its protein is CASSPAANYGYTF.

The chain employs TRBV19 and TRBJ1-5, with D possibly TRBD1 on 5 matching bases. V shed 6 bases and J shed 0 bases, with 21 bases lying between them. The V gene's germline CDR1 is LNHDA and CDR2 SQIVND (reference sequence). CDR3 length: 18 residues. The CDR3 nucleotides read TGTGCCAGTAGCTCCGGGACCGCCGAAATATATAGCAATCAGCCCCAGCATTTT. This encodes CASSSGTAEIYSNQPQHF.

This clone was observed a single time. V usage is TRBV6-5 and J usage is TRBJ1-4; possible D gene TRBD1, 5 bases. Germline V gene lookup returns CDR1 MNHEY and CDR2 SVGAGI. The CDR3 runs 14 residues. Trimming took 5 bases from V and 8 from J, leaving 15 bases between them. CDR3 residues: CASSTGVWGEKLFF. CDR3 sequence (DNA): TGTGCCAGCAGTACGGGGGTTTGGGGAGAAAAACTGTTTTTT.

This clone was seen repeatedly, ten times or more. The rearrangement joins TRBV21-1 to TRBJ1-1; the D call of TRBD1 is as the table states it, not checked on the DNA. TRBV21-1 is labeled a pseudogene. The CDR3 totals 13 residues. CDR3 in DNA: TGTGCCAGCAGTTCCGACAGGGGGCGGATAGCTTTCTTT. This translates into CASSSDRGRIAFF.

In DNA form, the CDR3 reads TGTGCCAGCAGCTGGGACAGGGTCACCACCGGGGAGCTGTTTTTT. Protein sequence: CASSWDRVTTGELFF. V is TRBV11-1 and J is TRBJ2-2, with TRBD1 matching over 9 bases. V dropped 4 bases and J dropped 4; count of bases not matched to a gene: 4. CDR1 and CDR2 (germline): SGHAT, FQDESV (reference sequence). The CDR3 is 15 amino acids.

Regarding this clone: This specimen includes other DNA sequences encoding the same CDR3. The chain recombines TRBV6-6 with TRBJ1-2; TRBD1 matches 8 bases. Germline lookup yields CDR1 MNHNY and CDR2 SVGAGI (reference sequence). With V trimmed by 0 bases and J by 6 bases, 3 bases remained unmatched. The CDR3 totals 14 residues. CDR3 amino acids: CASSYSDRGDGYTF. The CDR3 DNA follows: TGTGCCAGCAGTTACTCCGACAGGGGAGATGGCTACACCTTC.